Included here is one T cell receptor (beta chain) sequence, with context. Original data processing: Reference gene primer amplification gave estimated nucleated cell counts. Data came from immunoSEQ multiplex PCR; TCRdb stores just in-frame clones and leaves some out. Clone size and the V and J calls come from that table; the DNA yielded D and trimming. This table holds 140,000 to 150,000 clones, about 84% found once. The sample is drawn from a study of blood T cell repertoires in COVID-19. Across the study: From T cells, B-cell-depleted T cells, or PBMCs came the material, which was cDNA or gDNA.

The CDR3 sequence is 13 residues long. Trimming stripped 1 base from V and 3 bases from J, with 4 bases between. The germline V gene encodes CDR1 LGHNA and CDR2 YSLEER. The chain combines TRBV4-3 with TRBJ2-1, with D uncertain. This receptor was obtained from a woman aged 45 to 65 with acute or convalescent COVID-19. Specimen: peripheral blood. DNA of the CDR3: TGCGCCAGCAGCCAAGGAGTCTACAATGAGCAGTTCTTC. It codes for CASSQGVYNEQFF.